Each of the 7 T cell receptor beta chains below was sequenced from the same sample in a study of shared clonotypes between healthy human individuals. CD45RO-negative, CCR7-selected cells formed the naive CD8 fraction, which excluded terminally differentiated effector memory CD45RA+ cells. Only in-frame clones appear in the TCRdb table, and some are missing; sequencing was by immunoSEQ multiplex PCR. This repertoire shows about 2.1 million clones, under 95% found once; its top ten account for approximately 1.7%. The sample taken for sequencing was naive CD8+ T cells from PBMCs. Receptors originate from a man aged 18 to 29 in good health. Some clones in this sample may be carry-over from other donors' samples.

The chain uses TRBV27 and TRBJ1-5, with D possibly being TRBD1 (6 bases). The CDR3 is 16 residues long. V shed 4 bases and J shed 1 base, with 14 bases lying between them. The germline V gene encodes CDR1 MNHEY and CDR2 SMNVEV (reference sequence). The CDR3 bases are TGTGCCAGCAGTTCCCGGGGGCCCCGAAGCAATCAGCCCCAGCATTTT. Protein: CASSSRGPRSNQPQHF.

The V call is TRBV30, the J call TRBJ1-1, with 7 bases matching TRBD1. The CDR3 spans 13 residues. V lost 0 bases to trimming and J lost 6 bases; unmatched junction nucleotides: 4. Germline assignment: CDR1 GTSNPN and CDR2 SVGIG (reference sequence). As DNA, the CDR3 is TGTGCCTGGAGTGTATGGCAGGGGGCTGAAGCTTTCTTT. Translating it yields CAWSVWQGAEAFF.

The chain recombines TRBV28 with TRBJ2-7; 9 bases are shared with TRBD2. Trimming at V came to 5 bases and at J to 3 bases, leaving 8 bases not matched to a gene. This CDR3 region has 15 residues. CDR1 and CDR2 (germline): MDHEN, SYDVKM. CDR3 protein: CASSTWTSARYEQYF. The CDR3 DNA sequence: TGTGCCAGCAGTACATGGACTAGCGCACGCTACGAGCAGTACTTC.

The CDR3 nucleotides read TGTGCCAGCAGCTCGGGAGGGGGGTACACCGGGGAGCTGTTTTTT. It encodes CASSSGGGYTGELFF. V is TRBV7-9 and J is TRBJ2-2, with 8 bases fitting TRBD2. Trimming at V came to 4 bases and at J to 3 bases, leaving 4 bases not matched to a gene. Per germline, CDR1 SEHNR and CDR2 FQNEAQ (reference sequence). This CDR3 comprises 15 residues.

The J gene is TRBJ2-7, the V gene TRBV7-8; D remains ambiguous. Germline V gene data show CDR1 as SGHVS and CDR2 as FQNEAQ. CDR3 length: 15 residues. Deletions cut 2 bases from V and 5 bases from J, with 16 bases between. Written as DNA, the CDR3 is TGTGCCAGCAGCTTAAGGCACAGCTCCGAGGACGAGCAGTACTTC. This encodes CASSLRHSSEDEQYF.

J is TRBJ2-7 and V is TRBV28; 10 bases map to TRBD1. With V trimmed by 3 bases and J by 4 bases, 12 bases remained unmatched. The CDR3 length is 17 residues. Germline V CDR1 and CDR2: MDHEN, SYDVKM. The CDR3 DNA reads TGTGCCAGCAGTTTGCATTCCGGGACAGGGGTAGAATACGAGCAGTACTTC. Its translation is CASSLHSGTGVEYEQYF. Combining the CDR3 with reference TRBV28 and TRBJ2-7 gives the whole variable domain DVKVTQSSRYLVKRTGEKVFLECVQDMDHENMFWYRQDPGLGLRLIYFSYDVKMKEKGDIPEGYSVSREKKERFSLILESASTNQTSMYLCASSLHSGTGVEYEQYFGPGTRLTVT.

The chain recombines TRBV6-1 with TRBJ2-7, with D perhaps matching TRBD1 (5 bases). Germline assignment: CDR1 MNHNS and CDR2 SASEGT. The CDR3 covers 18 residues. The V and J ends lost 1 base and 0 bases respectively, with 19 bases between them. CDR3 loop: CASSEEVSPGKSSYEQYF. In nucleotides, the CDR3 is TGTGCCAGCAGTGAAGAAGTCTCCCCAGGGAAGAGCTCCTACGAGCAGTACTTC.